This note documents a single T cell receptor beta chain sequence. It lacks a known antigen. No per-base quality is available; no much larger clone lies one base away. Libraries were made using the immunoSEQ multiplex PCR assay. A mixture of 60 forward primers for TCR Vbeta segments and 13 reverse primers for TCR Jbeta segments was used in the multiplex PCR. The CDR3 region of rearranged TCR beta genes was amplified from genomic DNA with a multiplex PCR assay. The Illumina HiSeq System was used to sequence the amplified TCR beta libraries as 87-base-pair reads. As for how the authors treated the data: Across the 500 to 700 repertoires, a later analysis counted tens of millions of unique TCR beta chains, around 10 million of which were shared by at least two donors. To remove PCR and sequencing errors, raw reads were error-corrected and collapsed into unique sequences using a nearest-neighbor algorithm that merged closely related sequences. To assign V, D and J gene segments, CDR3 sequences were aligned to IMGT reference sequences. Each retained sequence needed at least a six-nucleotide match to both a V gene segment and a J gene segment. Rearrangements were classified as productive when the CDR3 lacked stop codons and remained in frame with V and J, and all other rearrangements were classified as non-productive. Following IMGT convention, CDR3 was defined as the stretch from the second conserved V-encoded cysteine up to the conserved J-encoded phenylalanine. Sequences without an unambiguous match to a single V gene segment were excluded from the earlier analysis of several hundred of the donors. An earlier analysis of several hundred of the donors called V segments functional above 56.7% productive rearrangements and segregating when the between-donor standard deviation exceeded 5%. A statistical classification framework was built for diagnosing cytomegalovirus status from the catalog of TCR beta chain sequences. In a later analysis, TCR nucleotide sequences were compared against IMGT/GENE-DB human TR gene sequences so that V and J genes could be assigned. In a later analysis, CDR3 sequences and most-parsimonious VDJ recombination scenarios were assigned using the TCRdist pipeline. In a later analysis, each TCR beta chain was defined by its CDR3 amino acid sequence together with its V-gene family, and reads without a unique V-gene family were excluded. A later analysis removed roughly 590 highly shared, low-generation-probability nucleotide sequences to deal with suspected cross-contamination and a sequencing artifact. A later analysis calculated a clonal expansion index for each public chain from normalized within-repertoire ranks of inferred template counts. A later analysis computed generation probabilities with a VDJ recombination model fitted to out-of-frame rearrangements, and checked the results against IGoR. In a later analysis, hypergeometric tests were used to score TCR-TCR, TCR-HLA and TCR-CMV co-occurrence, with a repertoire-size bias correction applied to TCR pairs. False discovery rates were estimated in a later analysis by permuting HLA or CMV assignments 20 times. In a later analysis, co-occurring TCRs were grouped using DBSCAN, with TCRdist sequence similarity added in when clustering inside HLA-allele-positive subsets. For co-occurrence clustering, repertoires with fewer than 30,000 or more than 120,000 public chains were excluded, along with five repertoires with anomalous nucleotide sharing. This immuneACCESS table, as held by TCRdb, lists in-frame sequences with V and J called but not all clones. Of the missing ones, under half trace to an unresolved V gene in checked studies; the others have no known cause. V, J and clone size were drawn from that table, and D and trimming were deduced from the DNA. This sample comprises 150,000 to 200,000 clones, 80% to 85% of them detected only once. The ten largest clones add up to less than 0.85% of the sample.

V is cut back by 3 bases and J by 0 bases, with 5 bases in the junction unmatched. Sequences SGHDT (CDR1) and YYEEEE (CDR2) are obtained from the germline V gene. CDR3 length: 16 amino acids, cysteine to phenylalanine. The sequence is cut down to CDR3 DNA, 48 bases in frame from base 1. The cohort was made up of 666 healthy bone marrow donors. At the time of sampling, all cohort members were nominally healthy, though unrecorded immune exposures were likely present. The donor tested CMV seronegative, placing the donor among the 350 or so seronegative members of the cohort. Each donor provided a peripheral blood sample, and peripheral blood mononuclear cells were used for TCR beta sequencing. Genomic DNA was extracted from the blood cell samples with the Qiagen DNeasy Blood Extraction Kit. The data stem from a study of cytomegalovirus exposure and HLA in healthy donors (TCRdb year 2017). Concerning the study at large: According to an earlier analysis of around 600 of the donors, some 180 million T cells yielded some 110 million unique TCR beta sequences and less than 300 Gb of sequence data. Typing coverage differed by locus: A, B, C, DRB1 and DQB1 were typed in roughly 620-630 donors, DQA1 in about 500, DPA1 in 600 to 610, and DPB1 in roughly 470. The later analysis used no new phenotypic data to find candidate immune exposures, relying instead on TCR beta sequences and their occurrence across donors. In addition to the first cohort of 666 subjects, a separate validation cohort of approximately 120 different subjects was used. An early release that covered about 600 HLA-typed donors contained about 290 gigabases of sequencing data and 75 million to 100 million unique TCR sequences. HLA typing covered class I and class II loci at four-digit resolution. An earlier analysis of more than 450 of the donors used high-throughput TCR beta sequencing to judge whether each TCR beta V gene segment behaved as functional or pseudogenic. To predict cytomegalovirus infection status, the study combined high-throughput TCR immunosequencing, statistical association of individual TCRs with disease status, and machine learning. The study aimed to test whether signatures of past pathogen exposure could be identified by cataloging public T cell receptors. Using immunosequencing, the study profiled T cell repertoires from 666 subjects and related those repertoires to cytomegalovirus serostatus. A later genetic analysis took genome-wide SNP genotypes for about 55% of the 666 donors and used that subset as a discovery cohort. Of the roughly 400 genotyped donors, roughly 85% fell in the genetic ancestry cluster associated with self-reported Caucasian donors. Among 398 genotyped donors of the cohort, an average of approximately 240,000 unique TCR beta nucleotide sequences were sequenced per donor, about a sixth of them non-productive. All discovery cohort repertoires had been generated on a single sequencing platform. Donor age, sex, ethnicity and CMV serostatus were compiled alongside the repertoire data. Because of strong linkage in the cohort, roughly five DR-DQ haplotypes were treated as single units for association and clustering. A later analysis re-analyzed previously published TCR beta repertoires from approximately 700 donors and added high-resolution HLA genotyping to study TCR occurrence patterns. What the research found in general, with its limitations: HLA typing was unavailable for some donors at each locus, so association tests used only the typed subset. CMV serostatus was the only immune exposure information available for the cohort. Roughly 17 rarely observed V segments, including chromosome 9 orphons, were excluded from the earlier analysis of almost 600 of the donors because counts were too low. Roughly uniform sequencing depth across donors was assumed in presence/absence analyses, although this assumption may not hold. Specific HLA alleles were associated with 15,000 to 20,000 TCR beta sequences at a false discovery rate of 0.05 in a later analysis. In a later analysis, several top co-occurrence clusters were reported to appear linked to parvovirus B19, influenza, CMV and Epstein-Barr virus. An association between a missense DCLRE1C variant and V-gene and J-gene trimming of TCR beta chains was found in a later genetic analysis and replicated in an independent cohort. The classifier was reported to diagnose cytomegalovirus status with high specificity and sensitivity in both the original and validation cohorts. It was suggested by the authors that the approach could potentially be generalized to other disease states and immunological phenotypes. A cluster of highly shared sequence variants was judged likely to represent a technical artifact of the sequencing pipeline. In a later analysis, HLA-associated TCR beta chains were found to be more clonally expanded and to have lower generation probabilities than equally common non-associated chains. According to a later analysis, most CMV-associated TCR beta chains appeared to be HLA-restricted, and the HLA associations seemed to be driven largely by CMV exposure. The 87-base-pair reads could not distinguish some IMGT-functional V segments, including TRBV6-2 and TRBV6-3, so those segments were excluded. In vitro tests confirmed that a few of the cytomegalovirus-associated TCR beta chains recognize cytomegalovirus antigens. According to a later genetic analysis, donors in an Asian-associated ancestry cluster had fewer N-insertions in productive TCRs than the roughly 670-donor mean. Correlated functional status among segregating V segments might be attributable to linkage disequilibrium, but an unknown experimental factor could not be ruled out. The study listed 164 TCR beta chains as associated with cytomegalovirus. A further reported finding was that TCR beta sequences accurately predicted the HLA-A and HLA-B alleles for most subjects in the first cohort. Broadly in line with IMGT annotations, most TCR beta V segments showed up in productive rearrangements about 87% or about 30% of the time in an earlier analysis of some 590 of the donors. In a later analysis, the rate of TCR association differed among HLA loci, with DRB1 alleles having the most associated TCRs and HLA-C alleles having the fewest. In this cohort, only TCR beta chains were sequenced, and detectable features were limited by the absence of alpha or paired-chain data. When HLA alleles, especially DR and DQ, strongly co-occurred, attributing TCR associations to individual alleles was difficult. Most TCR sequences were observed very rarely across donors, whereas some public TCRs were present in many individuals.

The source material was PBMCs. This chain joins TRBV5-6 to TRBJ2-3; TRBD2 matches 9 bases in the middle. This TCR was recovered from a woman between 18 and 29 years old in good health and CMV-seronegative. The DNA is as follows: TGTGCCAGCAGCTCATCTAGCGGGACGAGCACAGATACGCAGTATTTT. Its translation reads: CASSSSSGTSTDTQYF.